The clone carrying this T cell receptor beta chain has more than one count but fewer than ten. Antigen: not known. The sample comes from a study of T cell repertoires in cytomegalovirus infection. Study at large: CMV infection and matching HLA type were both indicated by public TCR beta signatures.

The germline V gene encodes CDR1 SGHTA and CDR2 FQGNSA. V was pared by 5 bases and J by 11 bases, with 17 bases of the junction left unmatched. This CDR3 comprises 17 residues. Study outcomes and limitations: Based on cumulative public TCR beta family frequency, carriers of CMV plus the relevant HLA were identified. There were HLA-C-restricted CMV-specific TCR beta clonotypes dominating the ex vivo response.

From the reads, TCRdb called clonotypes with MiXCR, one entry per CDR3 protein. Of 300,000 to 400,000 distinct CDR3 sequences in the sample, around a tenth were seen once. The chain couples TRBV7-2 to TRBJ2-1, with 11 nucleotides matching TRBD2. This TCR derives from a human donor in good health (CMV status not recorded). Some clones in this sample may be carry-over from other donors' samples. Specimen: PBMCs. This chain's CDR3 is CASSLHLRLAGTLKQFF. CDR3 DNA sequence: TGTGCCAGCAGCCTCCACCTCAGACTAGCGGGGACGCTCAAGCAGTTCTTC.